This TCR beta chain was obtained from a study of metastatic and nonmetastatic thyroid tumors. MiXCR reprocessed the PCR reads for TCRdb. The profile shows under 2,500 clones, around a quarter of them singletons. Patients had received no treatment of any kind before thyroid surgery. In its sample, this clone ranks as medium-sized. The CDR3 length is 15 residues. The V segment lost 4 bases and the J segment 4 bases; nucleotides outside the gene matches: 6. Germline V lookup: CDR1 DFQATT, CDR2 SNEGSKA (reference sequence). Sequenced: adjacent normal tissue. This chain joins TRBV20-1 and TRBJ2-7, with 14 positions matching TRBD2. The sequence was obtained from a male donor with papillary thyroid cancer or a benign thyroid nodule (not recorded which). Some clones in this sample may be carry-over from other donors' samples. In DNA form, the CDR3 reads TGCAGTGCTACCCCGGGACTAGCGGGAGAGTACGAGCAGTACTTC. Translation gives CSATPGLAGEYEQYF.